One sample yielded the 19 T cell receptor beta chains listed below, sequenced in a study of blood T cell repertoires in COVID-19. Clones were read by immunoSEQ multiplex PCR, and TCRdb kept only the in-frame ones, dropping some. The sample holds hundreds of thousands of clones, around 87% seen once. Material: PBMCs or T cells enriched from blood (not recorded which). These TCRs come from a woman aged 45-65 years who had recovered from COVID-19.

The V call is TRBV3-1 (or the pseudogene TRBV3-2), the J call TRBJ2-1, with TRBD2 matching over 12 bases. V lost 1 base and J lost 6; bases outside the gene matches: 7. The CDR3 is 17 residues long. Germline V lookup: CDR1 LGHDT, CDR2 YNNKEL (reference sequence). The CDR3 is CASSQGELAGGPNEQFF. The CDR3 coding sequence is TGTGCCAGCAGCCAAGGGGAACTAGCGGGGGGCCCCAATGAGCAGTTCTTC.

The rearrangement links TRBV5-1 to TRBJ1-2; D may be TRBD1 (6 bases). The V and J ends lost 2 bases and 9 bases respectively, with 14 bases between them. The CDR3 is made up of 13 amino acids. Germline-derived CDR1 and CDR2 are SGHRS and YFSETQ. The CDR3 reads CASSFGQTGSYTF. The CDR3, as DNA: TGCGCCAGCAGCTTTGGGCAGACAGGCAGCTACACCTTC.

The J gene is TRBJ1-5, the V gene TRBV27; no clear D. Germline loops: CDR1 MNHEY, CDR2 SMNVEV (reference sequence). Trimming pared 6 bases from V and 1 base from J, leaving 13 bases between. This CDR3 region has 15 residues. Here the CDR3 DNA reads TGTGCCAGCAGCCGGGAGAATAGGAGCAATCAGCCCCAGCATTTT. It yields the protein CASSRENRSNQPQHF.

This clone has just a few counts. V is TRBV29-1 and J is TRBJ2-1; D not certain. The V end was cut by 0 bases, the J end by 8 bases, with 11 bases between. The CDR3 is 13 amino acids. Germline V lookup: CDR1 SQVTM, CDR2 ANQGSEA. The CDR3: CSVEEKMRYEQFF. In DNA, the CDR3 is TGCAGCGTTGAAGAGAAAATGCGCTATGAGCAGTTCTTC.

The chain uses TRBV27 and TRBJ1-6; D gene ambiguous. Per the germline V gene, CDR1 is MNHEY and CDR2 is SMNVEV (reference sequence). The V gene lost 6 bases and the J gene lost 10 bases, with 13 bases spanning the gap. The CDR3 contains 13 residues. The CDR3 sequence: CASRRVMASPLHF. The CDR3 DNA sequence: TGTGCCAGCAGGAGGGTGATGGCATCACCCCTCCACTTT.

The rearrangement links TRBV3-1 (or the pseudogene TRBV3-2) to TRBJ2-2; the D gene is possibly TRBD1 (6 bases). This CDR3 spans 15 amino acids. V was cut by 2 bases and J by 3 bases, with 10 bases left in between. Germline V lookup: CDR1 LGHDT, CDR2 YNNKEL (reference sequence). CDR3 sequence (DNA): TGTGCCAGCAGCCAAATGCAGGGGCACACCGGGGAGCTGTTTTTT. It translates to CASSQMQGHTGELFF.

The V gene is TRBV6-5, the J gene TRBJ2-7; 8 bases map to TRBD1. Trimming removed 6 bases from V and 2 bases from J; junction bases left unmatched: 6. Per the germline V gene, CDR1 is MNHEY and CDR2 is SVGAGI. This CDR3 comprises 14 residues. The CDR3 protein is CASRDRDVAYEQYF. The CDR3 coding sequence is TGTGCCAGCAGGGACAGGGATGTAGCCTACGAGCAGTACTTC.

The chain links TRBV2 to TRBJ2-3, with D possibly matching TRBD2 (6 bases). Germline V gives CDR1 SNHLY, CDR2 FYNNEI. V lost 5 bases to trimming and J lost 3 bases, with 12 bases between them. The CDR3 totals 14 residues. The CDR3 region is CASSRDSLTDTQYF. The CDR3 nucleotides read TGTGCCAGCAGTCGGGACTCACTAACAGATACGCAGTATTTT.

The chain joins TRBV7-3 to TRBJ2-3; perhaps TRBD2 as D (7 bases). V gave up 8 bases and J gave up 3 bases, with 18 bases separating them. Looked up from germline, CDR1 is SGHTA and CDR2 is FQGTGA. The CDR3 spans 15 residues. The CDR3 DNA is TGTGCCAGCGCCCCGGGGGGCACGCGAACAGATACGCAGTATTTT. Amino acid sequence: CASAPGGTRTDTQYF.

V is TRBV9 and J is TRBJ2-1; 8 bases are shared with TRBD1. The CDR3 extends over 16 amino acids. Germline assignment: CDR1 SGDLS and CDR2 YYNGEE. V lost 0 bases, J lost 5 bases, and 7 bases stayed unmatched. CDR3 in amino acids: CASSVGWTGKNNEQFF. CDR3 bases: TGTGCCAGCAGCGTAGGATGGACAGGGAAAAACAATGAGCAGTTCTTC.

This clone was counted a few times. This CDR3 reads CASSYSQNTEAFF. CDR3 coding DNA: TGTGCCAGCAGTTACTCTCAGAACACTGAAGCTTTCTTT. The chain combines TRBV6-5 with TRBJ1-1; no definite D call. This CDR3 contains 13 residues. V lost 0 bases and J lost 1, with 3 bases in between. Germline V gene sequence: CDR1 MNHEY, CDR2 SVGAGI.

V usage is TRBV7-9 and J usage is TRBJ2-1; the match to TRBD1 covers 10 bases. Germline CDR1 SEHNR, CDR2 FQNEAQ (reference sequence). This CDR3 is built from 15 residues. With V trimmed by 1 base and J by 6 bases, 3 bases remained unmatched. CDR3 sequence reads: CASSLGGTGANEQFF. DNA for the CDR3: TGTGCCAGCAGCTTAGGGGGGACAGGGGCCAATGAGCAGTTCTTC.

The chain has TRBV6-2 or TRBV6-3 and TRBJ2-2; the match to TRBD2 covers 10 bases. V shed 5 bases, J shed 1 base, and the junction held 10 bases outside the gene matches. Looked up from germline, CDR1 is MNHEY and CDR2 is SVGEGT. The CDR3 length is 18 residues. This chain's CDR3 is CASSPSGGAEVNTGELFF. CDR3 coding DNA: TGTGCCAGCAGTCCGAGCGGGGGGGCCGAGGTGAACACCGGGGAGCTGTTTTTT.

The rearrangement links TRBV27 to TRBJ1-6; D unclear. The germline V gene has CDR1 MNHEY and CDR2 SMNVEV (reference sequence). CDR3 length: 13 residues. Trimming shortened V by 2 bases and J by 10 bases, and 9 bases separated the two germline ends. The CDR3 is CASSLNRGSPLHF. Written as DNA, the CDR3 is TGTGCCAGCAGTTTAAATCGCGGGTCACCCCTCCACTTT.

V and J are TRBV9 and TRBJ2-5, with D perhaps TRBD2 (7 bases). Germline V lookup: CDR1 SGDLS, CDR2 YYNGEE. The ends were cut back, 5 bases at V and 4 bases at J, with 21 bases in the middle. The CDR3 runs 16 residues. The CDR3: CASSALSGGLRETQYF. In DNA form, the CDR3 reads TGTGCCAGCAGTGCCTTGTCCGGGGGGCTACGAGAGACCCAGTACTTC.

The chain couples TRBV13 to TRBJ2-6, with D uncertain. V dropped 3 bases and J dropped 0 bases, with 6 bases sitting between them. This CDR3 spans 15 amino acids. Looked up from germline, CDR1 is PRHDT and CDR2 is FYEKMQ (reference sequence). CDR3 in amino acids: CASSLQVSGANVLTF. For the CDR3, the DNA is TGTGCCAGCAGCTTGCAGGTCTCTGGGGCCAACGTCCTGACTTTC.

V and J are TRBV5-1 and TRBJ2-1, with 9 bases identical to TRBD2. This CDR3 spans 16 amino acids. Trimming took 2 bases from V and 4 from J; bases not matched to a gene: 7. Germline assignment: CDR1 SGHRS and CDR2 YFSETQ. The CDR3 loop is CASSFSGGPYYNEQFF. The CDR3 DNA reads as TGCGCCAGCAGCTTTAGCGGGGGCCCCTATTACAATGAGCAGTTCTTC.

The CDR3 here is CASRETGESNQPQHF. CDR3 sequence (DNA): TGTGCCAGCAGAGAAACAGGGGAGAGCAATCAGCCCCAGCATTTT. This rearrangement joins TRBV2 to TRBJ1-5, with 7 bases lining up with TRBD1. The V gene end was trimmed by 6 bases and the J gene end by 1 base; junction bases not matched to a gene: 6. This CDR3 spans 15 amino acids. Per germline, CDR1 SNHLY and CDR2 FYNNEI.

J is TRBJ2-3 and V is TRBV4-3, with D possibly being TRBD1 (6 bases). Between the trimmed V and J ends, which lost 4 bases and 2 bases, there was a span of 16 bases. Germline lookup yields CDR1 LGHNA and CDR2 YSLEER. The CDR3 runs 16 residues. The CDR3 protein is CASSPDVGAVTDTQYF. CDR3 coding DNA: TGCGCCAGCAGCCCGGACGTGGGGGCGGTCACAGATACGCAGTATTTT.